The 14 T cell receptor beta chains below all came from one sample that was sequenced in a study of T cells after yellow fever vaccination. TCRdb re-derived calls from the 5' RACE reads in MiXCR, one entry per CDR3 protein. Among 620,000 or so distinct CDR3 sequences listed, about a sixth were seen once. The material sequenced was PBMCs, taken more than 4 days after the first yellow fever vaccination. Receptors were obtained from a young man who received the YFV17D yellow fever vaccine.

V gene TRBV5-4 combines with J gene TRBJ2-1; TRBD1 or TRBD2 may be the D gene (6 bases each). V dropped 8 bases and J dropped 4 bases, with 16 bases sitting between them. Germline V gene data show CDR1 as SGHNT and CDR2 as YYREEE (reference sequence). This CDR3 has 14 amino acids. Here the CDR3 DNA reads TGTGCCAGTGGGGAGAGGGGGGTTTACAATGAGCAGTTCTTC. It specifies CASGERGVYNEQFF.

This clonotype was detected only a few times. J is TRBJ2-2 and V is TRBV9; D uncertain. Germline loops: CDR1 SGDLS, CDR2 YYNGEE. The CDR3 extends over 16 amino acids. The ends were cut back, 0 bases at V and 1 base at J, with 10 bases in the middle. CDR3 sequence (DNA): TGTGCCAGCAGCGTAGGGGTGGGATGGAACACCGGGGAGCTGTTTTTT. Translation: CASSVGVGWNTGELFF.

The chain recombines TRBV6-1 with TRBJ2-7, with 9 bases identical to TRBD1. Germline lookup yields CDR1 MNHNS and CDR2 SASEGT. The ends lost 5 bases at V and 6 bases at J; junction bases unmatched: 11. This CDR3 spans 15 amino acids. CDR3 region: CASSILGDRVLEQYF. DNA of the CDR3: TGTGCCAGCAGTATCTTAGGGGACAGGGTACTCGAGCAGTACTTC.

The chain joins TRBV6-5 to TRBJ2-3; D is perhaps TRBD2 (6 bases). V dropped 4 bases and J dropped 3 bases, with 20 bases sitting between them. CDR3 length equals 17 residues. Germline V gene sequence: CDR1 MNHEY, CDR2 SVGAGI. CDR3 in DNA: TGTGCCAGCAGTTTCATTTACACCGGTCGGGGGACAGATACGCAGTATTTT. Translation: CASSFIYTGRGTDTQYF.

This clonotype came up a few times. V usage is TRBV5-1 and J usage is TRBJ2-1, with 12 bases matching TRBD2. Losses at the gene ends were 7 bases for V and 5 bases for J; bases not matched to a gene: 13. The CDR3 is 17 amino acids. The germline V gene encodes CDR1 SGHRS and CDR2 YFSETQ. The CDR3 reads CASFARTSGVVDNEQFF. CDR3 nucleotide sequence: TGCGCCAGCTTCGCGAGGACTAGCGGGGTAGTGGACAATGAGCAGTTCTTC.

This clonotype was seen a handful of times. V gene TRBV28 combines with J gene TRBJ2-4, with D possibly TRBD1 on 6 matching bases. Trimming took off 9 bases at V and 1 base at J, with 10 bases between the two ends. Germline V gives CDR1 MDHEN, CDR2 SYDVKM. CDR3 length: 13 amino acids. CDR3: CASSGEAKNIQYF. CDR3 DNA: TGTGCCAGTTCAGGGGAGGCCAAAAACATTCAGTACTTC. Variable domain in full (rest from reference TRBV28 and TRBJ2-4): DVKVTQSSRYLVKRTGEKVFLECVQDMDHENMFWYRQDPGLGLRLIYFSYDVKMKEKGDIPEGYSVSREKKERFSLILESASTNQTSMYLCASSGEAKNIQYFGAGTRLSVL.

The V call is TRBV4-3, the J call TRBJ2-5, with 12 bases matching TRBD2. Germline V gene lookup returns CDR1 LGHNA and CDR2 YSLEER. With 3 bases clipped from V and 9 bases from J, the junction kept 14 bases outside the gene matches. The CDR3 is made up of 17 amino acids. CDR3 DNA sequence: TGCGCCAGCAGCCAGGTGACTAGCGGGGGCCCTATTAAGGCCCAGTACTTC. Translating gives CASSQVTSGGPIKAQYF.

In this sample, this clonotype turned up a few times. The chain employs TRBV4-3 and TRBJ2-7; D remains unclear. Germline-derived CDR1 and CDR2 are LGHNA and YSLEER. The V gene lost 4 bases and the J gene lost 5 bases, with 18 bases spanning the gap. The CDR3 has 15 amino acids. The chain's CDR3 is CASSPGSSAPNEQYF. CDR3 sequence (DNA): TGCGCCAGCAGCCCCGGGTCCTCGGCCCCAAACGAGCAGTACTTC.

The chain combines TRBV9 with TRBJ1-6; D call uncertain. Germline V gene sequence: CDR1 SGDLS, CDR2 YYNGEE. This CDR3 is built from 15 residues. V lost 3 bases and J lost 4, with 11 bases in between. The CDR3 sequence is CASSEEDAYNSPLHF. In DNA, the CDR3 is TGTGCCAGCAGCGAGGAGGACGCGTATAATTCACCCCTCCACTTT.

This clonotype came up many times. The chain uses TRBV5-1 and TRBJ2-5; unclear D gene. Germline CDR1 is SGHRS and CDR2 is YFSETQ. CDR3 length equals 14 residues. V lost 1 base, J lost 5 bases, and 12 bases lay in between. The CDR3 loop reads CASSLKGYLETQYF. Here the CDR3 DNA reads TGCGCCAGCAGCTTGAAAGGGTACCTTGAGACCCAGTACTTC.

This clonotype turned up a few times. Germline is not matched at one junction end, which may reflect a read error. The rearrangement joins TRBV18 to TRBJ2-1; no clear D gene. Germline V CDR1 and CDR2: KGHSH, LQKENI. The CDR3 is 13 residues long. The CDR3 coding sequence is TGTGCCAGCTCACCACCAACACTTAGGGTCAATTCCTTC. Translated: CASSPPTLRVNSF.

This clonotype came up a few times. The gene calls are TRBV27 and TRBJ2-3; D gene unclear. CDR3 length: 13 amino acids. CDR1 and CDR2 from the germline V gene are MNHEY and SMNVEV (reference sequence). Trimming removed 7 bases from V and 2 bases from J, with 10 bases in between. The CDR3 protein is CASTQAPTDTQYF. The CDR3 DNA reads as TGTGCCAGCACTCAAGCTCCCACAGATACGCAGTATTTT.

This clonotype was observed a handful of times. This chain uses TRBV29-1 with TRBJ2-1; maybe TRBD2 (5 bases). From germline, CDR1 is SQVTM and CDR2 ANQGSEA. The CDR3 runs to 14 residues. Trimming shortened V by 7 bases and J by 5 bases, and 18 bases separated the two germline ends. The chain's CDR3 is CSAPSGGLDNEQFF. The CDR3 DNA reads TGCAGCGCTCCTTCGGGCGGGTTGGACAATGAGCAGTTCTTC.

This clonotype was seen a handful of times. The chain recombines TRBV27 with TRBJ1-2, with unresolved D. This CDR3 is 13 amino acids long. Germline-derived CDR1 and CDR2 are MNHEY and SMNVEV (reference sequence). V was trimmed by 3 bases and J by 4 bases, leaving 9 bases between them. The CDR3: CASSLDSAYGYTF. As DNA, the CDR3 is TGTGCCAGCAGTTTGGACTCAGCCTATGGCTACACCTTC.